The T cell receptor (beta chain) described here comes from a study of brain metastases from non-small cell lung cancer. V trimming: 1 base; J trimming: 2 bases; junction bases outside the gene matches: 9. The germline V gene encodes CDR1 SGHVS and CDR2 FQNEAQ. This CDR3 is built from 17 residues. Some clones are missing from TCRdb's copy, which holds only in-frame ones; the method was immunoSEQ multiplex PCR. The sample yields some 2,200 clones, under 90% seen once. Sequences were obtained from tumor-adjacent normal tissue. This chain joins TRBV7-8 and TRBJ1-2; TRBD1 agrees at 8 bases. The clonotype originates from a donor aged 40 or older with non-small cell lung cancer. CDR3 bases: TGTGCCAGCAGCTTAGGATTCGGGACAGGAATAAACTATGGCTACACCTTC. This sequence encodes CASSLGFGTGINYGYTF.